The rows below give T cell receptor beta chains drawn from one sample of a study of cytomegalovirus exposure and HLA in healthy donors. The method was immunoSEQ multiplex PCR; TCRdb's version includes in-frame clones alone and lacks a portion of them. The repertoire has around 90,000 clones, approximately 80% of them found once; the top ten carry about 4%. Sequencing was done on a sample of PBMCs. These receptors were obtained from a man aged 45-65 years in good health and CMV-seronegative. CDR3s include the opening cysteine and the closing phenylalanine or tryptophan. Fields, in order: V gene, J gene, clone size, D gene, CDR3 protein, CDR3 DNA. The D gene is left open where the match is weak. Some rows have no size entry. The others give once, few or many, or a class for an expanded clone.

v_call: TRBV6-1; j_call: TRBJ1-2; clone_size: NA; d_call: TRBD1; cdr3_aa: CASSEALKGAGGYTF; cdr3_nt: TGTGCCAGCAGTGAAGCGCTGAAGGGGGCGGGGGGCTACACCTTC
v_call: TRBV5-1; j_call: TRBJ2-7; clone_size: NA; d_call: NA; cdr3_aa: CASSLWAAGDLYEQYF; cdr3_nt: TGCGCCAGCAGCTTATGGGCGGCAGGGGACCTCTACGAGCAGTACTTC
v_call: TRBV7-2; j_call: TRBJ2-7; clone_size: NA; d_call: TRBD1; cdr3_aa: CASSLAWTGTYEQYF; cdr3_nt: TGTGCCAGCAGCTTAGCTTGGACAGGTACCTACGAGCAGTACTTC
v_call: TRBV7-3; j_call: TRBJ2-3; clone_size: NA; d_call: TRBD2; cdr3_aa: CASSISTSGPTDTQYF; cdr3_nt: TGTGCCAGCAGCATCTCGACTAGCGGCCCCACAGATACGCAGTATTTT
v_call: TRBV9; j_call: TRBJ1-2; clone_size: NA; d_call: NA; cdr3_aa: CASSVAERTLNYGYTF; cdr3_nt: TGTGCCAGCAGCGTAGCCGAACGGACACTTAACTATGGCTACACCTTC
v_call: TRBV28; j_call: TRBJ1-5; clone_size: NA; d_call: NA; cdr3_aa: CASSRGSEGNQPQHF; cdr3_nt: TGTGCCAGCTCTAGGGGATCCGAGGGCAATCAGCCCCAGCATTTT
v_call: TRBV19; j_call: TRBJ1-5; clone_size: NA; d_call: NA; cdr3_aa: CASSIDSRARQPQHF; cdr3_nt: TGTGCCAGTAGTATCGATTCCAGGGCTAGGCAGCCCCAGCATTTT
v_call: TRBV21-1; j_call: TRBJ2-3; clone_size: NA; d_call: NA; cdr3_aa: CASSKPSPYTQYF; cdr3_nt: TGTGCCAGCAGCAAACCTTCCCCCTATACGCAGTATTTT
v_call: TRBV7-9; j_call: TRBJ2-3; clone_size: NA; d_call: NA; cdr3_aa: CASSFIPSTDTQYF; cdr3_nt: TGTGCCAGCAGCTTTATTCCTAGCACAGATACGCAGTATTTT
v_call: TRBV27; j_call: TRBJ2-1; clone_size: NA; d_call: TRBD2; cdr3_aa: CASRQLSGTSGDKFF; cdr3_nt: TGTGCCAGCAGACAATTATCTGGGACTAGCGGGGACAAGTTCTTC
v_call: TRBV2; j_call: TRBJ1-4; clone_size: NA; d_call: NA; cdr3_aa: CASSERGPLRGKLFF; cdr3_nt: TGTGCCAGCAGTGAGCGGGGACCACTACGAGGAAAACTGTTTTTT
v_call: TRBV6-5; j_call: TRBJ2-7; clone_size: NA; d_call: TRBD1; cdr3_aa: CASSYSGDRRYEQYF; cdr3_nt: TGTGCCAGCAGTTACTCTGGGGACAGACGCTACGAGCAGTACTTC
v_call: TRBV27; j_call: TRBJ2-3; clone_size: few; d_call: NA; cdr3_aa: CASSFGERPTDTQYF; cdr3_nt: TGTGCCAGCAGTTTTGGCGAGCGGCCTACAGATACGCAGTATTTT
v_call: TRBV29-1; j_call: TRBJ1-3; clone_size: NA; d_call: NA; cdr3_aa: CSVRRGGNTIYF; cdr3_nt: TGCAGCGTTCGAAGGGGGGGGAACACCATATATTTT
v_call: TRBV28; j_call: TRBJ1-2; clone_size: NA; d_call: NA; cdr3_aa: CASSSSNYGYTF; cdr3_nt: TGTGCCAGCAGTTCATCTAACTATGGCTACACCTTC
v_call: TRBV11-3; j_call: TRBJ2-5; clone_size: few; d_call: NA; cdr3_aa: CASSLGGPRQETQYF; cdr3_nt: TGTGCCAGCAGCCTTGGGGGCCCCCGCCAAGAGACCCAGTACTTC
v_call: TRBV5-4; j_call: TRBJ2-3; clone_size: NA; d_call: TRBD2; cdr3_aa: CASSLGGEPSGRANF; cdr3_nt: TGTGCCAGCAGCTTGGGGGGGGAACCTAGCGGGAGGGCGAATTTT
v_call: TRBV10-1; j_call: TRBJ2-1; clone_size: NA; d_call: TRBD2; cdr3_aa: CASSESGGRVGYNEQFF; cdr3_nt: TGCGCCAGCAGTGAGTCCGGCGGGAGGGTAGGCTATAATGAGCAGTTCTTC
v_call: TRBV2; j_call: TRBJ2-1; clone_size: NA; d_call: NA; cdr3_aa: CASSDAGRGAIFNEQFF; cdr3_nt: TGTGCCAGCAGTGATGCCGGGCGGGGAGCCATCTTCAATGAGCAGTTCTTC
v_call: TRBV10-3; j_call: TRBJ2-7; clone_size: NA; d_call: NA; cdr3_aa: CAISEVLDSEQYF; cdr3_nt: TGTGCCATCAGTGAAGTACTAGACTCCGAGCAGTACTTC
v_call: TRBV5-1; j_call: TRBJ2-1; clone_size: NA; d_call: NA; cdr3_aa: CASSLVPGESYNEQFF; cdr3_nt: TGCGCCAGCAGCTTGGTTCCGGGAGAGTCCTACAATGAGCAGTTCTTC
v_call: TRBV7-2; j_call: TRBJ1-2; clone_size: NA; d_call: NA; cdr3_aa: CASSSRLVAAGYTF; cdr3_nt: TGTGCCAGCAGCTCCCGACTTGTCGCTGCCGGCTACACCTTC
v_call: TRBV28; j_call: TRBJ1-1; clone_size: NA; d_call: NA; cdr3_aa: CASSFGGRGNTEAFF; cdr3_nt: TGTGCCAGCAGTTTCGGCGGCAGGGGGAACACTGAAGCTTTCTTT
v_call: TRBV5-5; j_call: TRBJ2-3; clone_size: NA; d_call: TRBD2; cdr3_aa: CASSLGGGLRDTQYF; cdr3_nt: TGTGCCAGCAGCTTGGGCGGGGGGCTTAGGGATACGCAGTATTTT
v_call: TRBV2; j_call: TRBJ1-5; clone_size: NA; d_call: TRBD1; cdr3_aa: CASSEDRGGGNQPQHF; cdr3_nt: TGTGCCAGCAGCGAGGACAGGGGTGGCGGCAATCAGCCCCAGCATTTT
v_call: TRBV6-1; j_call: TRBJ2-7; clone_size: NA; d_call: NA; cdr3_aa: CASRPRYYEQYF; cdr3_nt: TGTGCCAGCCGTCCGAGGTACTACGAGCAGTACTTC
v_call: TRBV11-2; j_call: TRBJ2-7; clone_size: few; d_call: TRBD2; cdr3_aa: CASSLDLVRAGARLYEQYF; cdr3_nt: TGTGCCAGCAGCTTAGATCTGGTAAGGGCGGGAGCCCGGCTCTACGAGCAGTACTTC
v_call: TRBV19; j_call: TRBJ1-1; clone_size: NA; d_call: NA; cdr3_aa: CASSMMEGNTEAFF; cdr3_nt: TGTGCCAGTAGTATGATGGAGGGGAACACTGAAGCTTTCTTT
v_call: TRBV28; j_call: TRBJ2-7; clone_size: NA; d_call: TRBD1; cdr3_aa: CASSRYRGYEQYF; cdr3_nt: TGTGCCAGCAGTCGTTACAGGGGATACGAGCAGTACTTC
v_call: TRBV27; j_call: TRBJ2-3; clone_size: NA; d_call: TRBD2; cdr3_aa: CASSLAGGTDTQYF; cdr3_nt: TGTGCCAGCAGTTTAGCGGGGGGCACAGATACGCAGTATTTT
v_call: TRBV28; j_call: TRBJ2-7; clone_size: few; d_call: NA; cdr3_aa: CASSLSGRDDEQYF; cdr3_nt: TGTGCCAGCAGTTTGAGTGGGCGCGATGACGAGCAGTACTTC
v_call: TRBV9; j_call: TRBJ2-3; clone_size: NA; d_call: TRBD2; cdr3_aa: CASSVDSGKSTDTQYF; cdr3_nt: TGTGCCAGCAGCGTTGATAGCGGGAAGTCAACAGATACGCAGTATTTT
v_call: TRBV19; j_call: TRBJ2-3; clone_size: NA; d_call: TRBD1; cdr3_aa: CASSTDSTGTGDTQYF; cdr3_nt: TGTGCCAGTAGTACGGACTCGACAGGGACCGGGGATACGCAGTATTTT
v_call: TRBV6-5; j_call: TRBJ1-1; clone_size: NA; d_call: NA; cdr3_aa: CASSYSLGGANTEAFF; cdr3_nt: TGTGCCAGCAGTTACAGTTTGGGGGGGGCGAACACTGAAGCTTTCTTT
v_call: TRBV5-1; j_call: TRBJ2-7; clone_size: once; d_call: TRBD1; cdr3_aa: CASSLDQGEEYF; cdr3_nt: TGCGCCAGCAGCTTGGATCAGGGGGAAGAGTACTTC
v_call: TRBV5-5; j_call: TRBJ2-1; clone_size: NA; d_call: NA; cdr3_aa: CASSLSLEQFF; cdr3_nt: TGTGCCAGCAGCTTGAGCCTTGAGCAGTTCTTC
v_call: TRBV7-2; j_call: TRBJ2-7; clone_size: NA; d_call: NA; cdr3_aa: CASSLGGGGITSYEQYF; cdr3_nt: TGTGCCAGCAGCTTAGGAGGGGGGGGGATCACCTCCTACGAGCAGTACTTC
v_call: TRBV5-1; j_call: TRBJ1-4; clone_size: NA; d_call: TRBD1; cdr3_aa: CASSSGQGNDEKLFF; cdr3_nt: TGCGCCAGCAGCTCGGGACAGGGTAACGATGAAAAACTGTTTTTT
v_call: TRBV5-1; j_call: TRBJ2-7; clone_size: NA; d_call: NA; cdr3_aa: CASSPSISSYEQYF; cdr3_nt: TGCGCCAGCAGCCCTTCGATCAGCTCCTACGAGCAGTACTTC
v_call: TRBV5-4; j_call: TRBJ2-3; clone_size: NA; d_call: NA; cdr3_aa: CASSPQDVDTQYF; cdr3_nt: TGTGCCAGCAGCCCACAGGATGTAGATACGCAGTATTTT
v_call: TRBV28; j_call: TRBJ2-2; clone_size: NA; d_call: TRBD1; cdr3_aa: CASSPGQYTGELFF; cdr3_nt: TGTGCCAGCAGCCCGGGACAGTACACCGGGGAGCTGTTTTTT
v_call: TRBV6-5; j_call: TRBJ1-4; clone_size: NA; d_call: NA; cdr3_aa: CASKNGGVRNEKLFF; cdr3_nt: TGTGCCAGCAAGAACGGTGGTGTACGGAATGAAAAACTGTTTTTT
v_call: TRBV7-9; j_call: TRBJ1-4; clone_size: few; d_call: NA; cdr3_aa: CASSPPLFF; cdr3_nt: TGTGCCAGCAGCCCCCCTCTGTTTTTT
v_call: TRBV5-1; j_call: TRBJ1-1; clone_size: NA; d_call: NA; cdr3_aa: CASSSGQGRNTEAFF; cdr3_nt: TGCGCCAGCAGCTCCGGCCAGGGGAGGAACACTGAAGCTTTCTTT
v_call: TRBV2; j_call: TRBJ2-7; clone_size: NA; d_call: TRBD2; cdr3_aa: CASRVKAGGYYEQYF; cdr3_nt: TGTGCCAGCAGAGTCAAAGCGGGAGGGTATTACGAGCAGTACTTC
v_call: TRBV28; j_call: TRBJ1-1; clone_size: NA; d_call: NA; cdr3_aa: CASSVSGPAGTEAFF; cdr3_nt: TGTGCCAGCAGCGTCTCCGGGCCGGCGGGAACTGAAGCTTTCTTT
v_call: TRBV18; j_call: TRBJ2-7; clone_size: NA; d_call: TRBD1; cdr3_aa: CASSPPWSGTGGEQYF; cdr3_nt: TGTGCCAGCTCACCACCATGGTCGGGGACAGGGGGCGAGCAGTACTTC
v_call: TRBV9; j_call: TRBJ1-2; clone_size: NA; d_call: TRBD1; cdr3_aa: CASSEGTASPYAYGYTF; cdr3_nt: TGTGCCAGCAGTGAAGGGACAGCGTCCCCCTACGCCTATGGCTACACCTTC
v_call: TRBV7-4; j_call: TRBJ2-7; clone_size: NA; d_call: TRBD2; cdr3_aa: CASSLARRPGDPSSGSSYEQYF; cdr3_nt: TGTGCCAGCAGCTTAGCGCGGCGCCCGGGAGATCCATCTAGCGGCAGCTCCTACGAGCAGTACTTC
v_call: TRBV5-1; j_call: TRBJ2-7; clone_size: NA; d_call: TRBD2; cdr3_aa: CASSSGGSYYEQYF; cdr3_nt: TGCGCCAGCAGCTCTGGCGGGAGCTACTACGAGCAGTACTTC
v_call: TRBV19; j_call: TRBJ2-4; clone_size: NA; d_call: TRBD1; cdr3_aa: CASGDRGHAKNIQYF; cdr3_nt: TGTGCCAGTGGCGACAGGGGCCATGCCAAAAACATTCAGTACTTC
v_call: TRBV5-1; j_call: TRBJ2-1; clone_size: NA; d_call: TRBD1; cdr3_aa: CASSLAGQASSYNEQFF; cdr3_nt: TGCGCCAGCAGCTTGGCTGGACAGGCGAGCTCCTACAATGAGCAGTTCTTC
v_call: TRBV28; j_call: TRBJ1-1; clone_size: few; d_call: NA; cdr3_aa: CAIRQNTEAFF; cdr3_nt: TGTGCCATCCGACAGAACACTGAAGCTTTCTTT
v_call: TRBV18; j_call: TRBJ2-3; clone_size: NA; d_call: TRBD2; cdr3_aa: CASSPLAGSTDTQYF; cdr3_nt: TGTGCCAGCTCACCACTAGCGGGATCGACAGATACGCAGTATTTT
v_call: TRBV7-2; j_call: TRBJ2-7; clone_size: few; d_call: TRBD1; cdr3_aa: CASSQGTGVYEQYF; cdr3_nt: TGTGCCAGCAGCCAGGGGACAGGGGTCTACGAGCAGTACTTC
v_call: TRBV7-9; j_call: TRBJ2-7; clone_size: NA; d_call: NA; cdr3_aa: CASSLSPSSYEQYF; cdr3_nt: TGTGCCAGCAGCCTGTCACCTAGCTCCTACGAGCAGTACTTC
v_call: TRBV7-6; j_call: TRBJ2-1; clone_size: once; d_call: TRBD2; cdr3_aa: CASSLVAGGSEQFF; cdr3_nt: TGTGCCAGCAGCTTAGTAGCGGGAGGAAGTGAGCAGTTCTTC
v_call: TRBV7-9; j_call: TRBJ2-3; clone_size: NA; d_call: TRBD2; cdr3_aa: CASRSGLAADTQYF; cdr3_nt: TGTGCCAGCCGGTCTGGACTAGCGGCAGATACGCAGTATTTT
v_call: TRBV19; j_call: TRBJ2-2; clone_size: NA; d_call: TRBD2; cdr3_aa: CASSARLAGGGELFF; cdr3_nt: TGTGCCAGTAGTGCCCGACTAGCGGGAGGTGGGGAGCTGTTTTTT